The 18 T cell receptor beta chains below were found in one sample sequenced in a study of regulatory T cells in long-lasting Graves disease. The sample's time point: newly diagnosed GD, antithyroid drugs for less than 3 months. Extracted RNA from PBMCs served as the source of the TCR library. Investigators prepared the TCR beta libraries by applying iRepertoire HTBI primers and Arm-PCR of CDR3 regions. TCRdb called the multiplex PCR reads again in MiXCR, with one record for every CDR3 protein. The sample holds about 540,000 distinct CDR3 sequences; roughly 13% are singletons and the top ten take roughly 10%. The same data also contributed to another study, on T cells in Graves' hyperthyroidism and ophthalmopathy.

The sequenced sample was peripheral blood mononuclear cells (PBMCs), obtained at new diagnosis, from a patient treated with antithyroid drugs. Receptors originate from a man aged 25 to 45 with Graves disease.

In this sample, this clonotype turned up a few times. The chain combines TRBV5-1 with TRBJ2-2, with D possibly being TRBD1 (6 bases). The CDR3 sequence is 17 residues long. Trimming pared 4 bases from V and 8 bases from J, leaving 24 bases between. The germline V gene encodes CDR1 SGHRS and CDR2 YFSETQ. CDR3 coding DNA: TGCGCCAGCAGCCCCGGCGGTCTGGGGACACCTAGGGGGGAGCTGTTTTTT. Protein: CASSPGGLGTPRGELFF.

V and J are TRBV19 and TRBJ2-1, with a possible D match to TRBD2 (5 bases). The CDR3 contains 16 residues. The V gene lost 3 bases and the J gene lost 3 bases, with 15 bases spanning the gap. CDR1 is LNHDA and CDR2 is SQIVND in the germline V gene (reference sequence). CDR3 nucleotide sequence: TGTGCCAGTAGTATCAGAGCGGAGACCTACTACAATGAGCAGTTCTTC. Translated, it gives CASSIRAETYYNEQFF.

This clonotype was detected ten times or more. At one end, the junction sequence differs from germline, possibly due to a read error. The chain carries TRBV12-3 or TRBV12-4 and TRBJ2-1, with D perhaps matching TRBD2 (6 bases). The CDR3 contains 15 residues. CDR3 sequence reads: CASGLRRGDYNEQFF. The CDR3, as DNA: TGTGCCAGCGGTTTGAGGCGGGGAGATTACAATGAGCAGTTCTTC.

This clonotype has at least ten counts. This rearrangement joins TRBV10-3 to TRBJ2-1, with D perhaps matching TRBD2 (5 bases). The CDR3 covers 16 residues. V was trimmed by 5 bases and J by 7 bases, leaving 21 bases between them. The V gene's germline CDR1 is ENHRY and CDR2 SYGVKD. CDR3 residues: CAISNSWLPPGNEQFF. The DNA for the CDR3 is TGTGCCATCAGTAACTCCTGGCTACCTCCGGGAAATGAGCAGTTCTTC.

The V and J genes are TRBV29-1 and TRBJ2-5, with 7 bases identical to TRBD2. The V gene's germline CDR1 is SQVTM and CDR2 ANQGSEA. The V segment lost 7 bases and the J segment 2 bases; nucleotides outside the gene matches: 10. The CDR3 covers 14 residues. The CDR3 sequence: CSGKGGTKQETQYF. The CDR3 nucleotides read TGCAGCGGTAAGGGAGGGACTAAACAAGAGACCCAGTACTTC.

In its sample, this clonotype was seen many times. The gene calls are TRBV15 and TRBJ2-7; D remains ambiguous. V shed 5 bases and J shed 7 bases, with 9 bases lying between them. Per the germline V gene, CDR1 is LNHNV and CDR2 is YYDKDF (reference sequence). The CDR3 length is 11 residues. CDR3 DNA: TGTGCCACCAGCCCGGGTCGGGAGCAGTACTTC. Translated, it gives CATSPGREQYF.

This clonotype has a count of ten or more. This rearrangement joins TRBV12-3 or TRBV12-4 to TRBJ2-7; TRBD2 agrees at 8 bases. The CDR3 sequence is 17 residues long. V was pared by 1 base and J by 0 bases, with 8 bases of the junction left unmatched. In nucleotides, the CDR3 is TGTGCCAGCAGTTTAGGGGACGGGGGGGTTAGCTCCTACGAGCAGTACTTC. It translates to CASSLGDGGVSSYEQYF.

This clonotype was seen a few times. V and J are TRBV5-1 and TRBJ2-7; D possibly uses TRBD1 or TRBD2 (6 bases each). V lost 4 bases and J lost 3, with 14 bases in between. The CDR3 runs to 14 residues. Germline V gene lookup returns CDR1 SGHRS and CDR2 YFSETQ. CDR3 sequence: CASSGGTLFYEQYF. CDR3 in DNA: TGCGCCAGCAGCGGAGGGACACTCTTCTACGAGCAGTACTTC. The variable domain in full, with the rest retrieved from reference TRBV5-1 and TRBJ2-7, is KAGVTQTPRYLIKTRGQQVTLSCSPISGHRSVSWYQQTPGQGLQFLFEYFSETQRNKGNFPGRFSGRQFSNSRSEMNVSTLELGDSALYLCASSGGTLFYEQYFGPGTRLTVT.

This clonotype appeared many times. V is TRBV12-3 or TRBV12-4 and J is TRBJ2-7, with D possibly being TRBD1 (6 bases). The CDR3 consists of 15 residues. V shed 6 bases and J shed 3 bases, with 18 bases lying between them. The DNA of the CDR3 is TGTGCCAGCAGACCTCCCACAGGGAGCGGCTACGAGCAGTACTTC. Its translation is CASRPPTGSGYEQYF.

There are a few counts of this clonotype. The chain carries TRBV19 and TRBJ1-5; 7 nucleotides match TRBD1. The ends lost 5 bases at V and 4 bases at J; junction bases unmatched: 2. The CDR3 loop spans 13 amino acids. Germline V gives CDR1 LNHDA, CDR2 SQIVND (reference sequence). The CDR3 nucleotides are TGTGCCAGTAGTGGGACAGAAAATCAGCCCCAGCATTTT. This gives the protein CASSGTENQPQHF.

This clonotype has a handful of counts. This rearrangement joins TRBV20-1 to TRBJ2-2, with unresolved D. The CDR3 extends over 14 amino acids. Germline V gene sequence: CDR1 DFQATT, CDR2 SNEGSKA (reference sequence). V dropped 2 bases and J dropped 2 bases, with 9 bases sitting between them. The CDR3 spells CSARRVANTGELFF. The CDR3 nucleotides are TGCAGTGCTAGAAGAGTTGCCAACACCGGGGAGCTGTTTTTT.

This CDR3 reads CASTKIGQGSGNTIYF. CDR3 DNA sequence: TGTGCCAGTACCAAGATCGGACAGGGGAGCGGAAACACCATATATTTT. The rearrangement joins TRBV19 to TRBJ1-3, with 9 bases aligning to TRBD1. The CDR3 contains 16 residues. Trimming removed 7 bases from V and 4 bases from J; junction bases left unmatched: 11. Germline CDR1 is LNHDA and CDR2 is SQIVND (reference sequence). Drawing the rest from reference TRBV19 and TRBJ1-3, the complete variable domain is DGGITQSPKYLFRKEGQNVTLSCEQNLNHDAMYWYRQDPGQGLRLIYYSQIVNDFQKGDIAEGYSVSREKKESFPLTVTSAQKNPTAFYLCASTKIGQGSGNTIYFGEGSWLTVV.

This clonotype was recorded at least ten times. V usage is TRBV7-2 and J usage is TRBJ2-1; 10 bases are a match to TRBD2. Per germline, CDR1 SGHTA and CDR2 FQGNSA. The CDR3 runs to 14 residues. Unmatched junction bases numbered 16, after V lost 8 bases and J lost 15 bases. The CDR3 DNA follows: TGTGCCAGCGGACGGACTAGCGGACCCCTCCGGCTGTTCTTC. Translated, it gives CASGRTSGPLRLFF.

There are many counts of this clonotype. V is TRBV6-2 or TRBV6-3 and J is TRBJ2-3; 11 nucleotides line up with TRBD1. The CDR3 is made up of 17 amino acids. Per germline, CDR1 MNHEY and CDR2 SVGEGT. V dropped 2 bases and J dropped 2; count of bases not matched to a gene: 6. CDR3 in amino acids: CASSYLGDRGYTDTQYF. DNA of the CDR3: TGTGCCAGCAGTTACCTTGGGGACAGGGGGTACACAGATACGCAGTATTTT.

The CDR3 here is CASSPGWQGPGEQYF. In DNA form, the CDR3 reads TGTGCCAGCAGTCCCGGCTGGCAGGGGCCCGGCGAGCAGTACTTC. The chain has TRBV27 and TRBJ2-7; D possibly corresponds to TRBD1 (6 bases). V was shortened by 5 bases and J by 6 bases, with 20 bases between the two germline ends. Germline V lookup: CDR1 MNHEY, CDR2 SMNVEV (reference sequence). The CDR3 contains 15 residues.

This clonotype has a count of ten or more. The chain carries TRBV6-1 and TRBJ1-2, with 9 bases that match TRBD1. Germline CDR1 MNHNS, CDR2 SASEGT. There are 15 residues in the CDR3. J was trimmed by 4 bases and V by 5 bases; bases with no gene match: 8. The CDR3 sequence: CASSTRDRDFYGYTF. CDR3 bases: TGTGCCAGCAGTACCCGGGACAGGGACTTCTATGGCTACACCTTC.

The chain couples TRBV28 to TRBJ2-7; maybe TRBD1 (7 bases). Germline-derived CDR1 and CDR2 are MDHEN and SYDVKM. There are 16 residues in the CDR3. Trimming removed 8 bases from V and 0 bases from J, with 20 bases in between. CDR3 DNA sequence: TGTGCCAGCTCAGGGGGGATCCGGGGGAGCTCCTACGAGCAGTACTTC. Protein sequence: CASSGGIRGSSYEQYF.

The chain joins TRBV12-3 or TRBV12-4 to TRBJ1-5, with a weak D call TRBD1 (6 bases). Trimming removed 4 bases from V and 12 bases from J, with 16 bases in between. The CDR3 has 13 residues. The CDR3 DNA reads as TGTGCCAGCAGTTCTACACAACAGGGTCTCCAGCATTTT. Translation: CASSSTQQGLQHF.